The entry that follows covers one T cell receptor beta chain sequence. The data were obtained in a study of blood T cell repertoires in COVID-19. Study information: Sites across the United States, Italy and Spain contributed samples from acute and convalescent COVID-19. PBMCs, B-cell-depleted T cells, or T cells were the source of the cDNA or gDNA that made up the material.

Per the authors' pipeline: Quantification of nucleated cells was approximated via reference gene primer amplification. Method: immunoSEQ multiplex PCR; TCRdb's copy keeps in-frame clones and lacks some. V, J and clone size derive from that table, while D and trimming were established from the DNA sequence. The table has 140,000 to 150,000 clones, about 90% seen once. Sample: peripheral blood. The origin of this receptor is a man aged 80 or over with acute or convalescent COVID-19.

The CDR3 loop reads CASSSQNRNTEAFF. CDR3 coding DNA: TGTGCCAGCAGCTCCCAAAATAGGAACACTGAAGCTTTCTTT. The chain combines TRBV5-4 with TRBJ1-1; no clear D. Germline loops: CDR1 SGHNT, CDR2 YYREEE (reference sequence). This CDR3 region has 14 residues. Trimming removed 3 bases from V and 1 base from J, with 10 bases in between.